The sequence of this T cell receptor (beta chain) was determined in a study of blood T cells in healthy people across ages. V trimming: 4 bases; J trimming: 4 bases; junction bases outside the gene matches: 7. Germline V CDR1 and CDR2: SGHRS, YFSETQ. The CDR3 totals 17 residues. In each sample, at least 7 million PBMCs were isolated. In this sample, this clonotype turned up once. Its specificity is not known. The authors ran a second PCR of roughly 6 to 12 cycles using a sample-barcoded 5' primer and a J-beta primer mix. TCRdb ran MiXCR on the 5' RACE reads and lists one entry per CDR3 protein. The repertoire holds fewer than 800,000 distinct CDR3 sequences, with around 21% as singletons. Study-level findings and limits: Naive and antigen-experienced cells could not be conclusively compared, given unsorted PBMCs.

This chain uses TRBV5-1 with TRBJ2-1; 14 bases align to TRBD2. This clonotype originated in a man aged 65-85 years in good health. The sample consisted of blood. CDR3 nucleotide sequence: TGCGCCAGCAGCCTCTCCGGGACTAGCGGGAGTTACAATGAGCAGTTCTTC. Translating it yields CASSLSGTSGSYNEQFF.